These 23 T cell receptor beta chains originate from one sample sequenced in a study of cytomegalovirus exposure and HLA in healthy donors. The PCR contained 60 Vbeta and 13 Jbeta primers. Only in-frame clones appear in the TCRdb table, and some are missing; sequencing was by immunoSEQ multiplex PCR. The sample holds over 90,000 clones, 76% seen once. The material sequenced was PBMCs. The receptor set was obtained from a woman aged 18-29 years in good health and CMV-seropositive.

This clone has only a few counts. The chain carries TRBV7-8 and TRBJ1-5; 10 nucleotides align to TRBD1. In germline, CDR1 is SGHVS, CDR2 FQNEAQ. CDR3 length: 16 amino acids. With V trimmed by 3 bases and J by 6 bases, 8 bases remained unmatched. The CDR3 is CASSLRTGGLSQPQHF. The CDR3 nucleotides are TGTGCCAGCAGCTTGCGGACAGGGGGTTTGAGTCAGCCCCAGCATTTT.

The CDR3 DNA reads TGTGCCAGCAGCTTGGAGGAAGGGCGGGGAGCTTTCTTT. Translating gives CASSLEEGRGAFF. The chain uses TRBV5-5 and TRBJ1-1; D not certain. V was trimmed by 0 bases and J by 10 bases, leaving 13 bases between them. The CDR3 runs 13 residues. From germline, CDR1 is SGHKS and CDR2 YYEKEE (reference sequence).

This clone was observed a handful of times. CDR3 residues: CASSSGTGDGYTF. CDR3 sequence (DNA): TGTGCCAGCAGCTCCGGGACAGGGGATGGCTACACCTTC. V usage is TRBV2 and J usage is TRBJ1-2; 10 bases map to TRBD1. CDR3 length: 13 residues. CDR1 and CDR2 (germline): SNHLY, FYNNEI. The V segment lost 6 bases and the J segment 6 bases; nucleotides outside the gene matches: 4.

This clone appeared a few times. The CDR3 DNA is TGTGCCAGCAGTGAGTCAGGGGCTGGTGAAAAACTGTTTTTT. This sequence encodes CASSESGAGEKLFF. The chain has TRBV6-1 and TRBJ1-4; D perhaps matches TRBD1 (6 bases). The CDR3 spans 14 residues. In germline, CDR1 is MNHNS, CDR2 SASEGT. Trimming cost V 3 bases and J 7 bases, with 12 bases left between them.

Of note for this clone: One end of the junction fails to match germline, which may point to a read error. The CDR3 loop reads CASNPSGSSTDTRYF. DNA for the CDR3: TGCGCCAGCAACCCAAGCGGATCTAGCACAGATACGCGGTATTTT. The chain joins TRBV4-3 to TRBJ2-3; perhaps TRBD2 as D (5 bases). The CDR3 length is 15 residues. Per the germline V gene, CDR1 is LGHNA and CDR2 is YSLEER.

The CDR3 reads CASSPSGGSSYEQYF. The CDR3 DNA reads TGTGCCAGCAGCCCTAGCGGGGGGAGCTCCTACGAGCAGTACTTC. The chain employs TRBV5-4 and TRBJ2-7; the match to TRBD2 covers 11 bases. This CDR3 has 15 amino acids. CDR1 is SGHNT and CDR2 is YYREEE in the germline V gene (reference sequence). V lost 4 bases, J lost 0 bases, and 3 bases stayed unmatched.

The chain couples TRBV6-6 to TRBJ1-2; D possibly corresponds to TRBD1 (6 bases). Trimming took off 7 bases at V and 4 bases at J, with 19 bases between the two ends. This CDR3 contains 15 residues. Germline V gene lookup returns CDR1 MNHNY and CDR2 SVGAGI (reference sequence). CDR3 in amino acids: CASTKGDGSGYGYTF. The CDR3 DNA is TGTGCCAGCACCAAGGGGGACGGGTCCGGCTATGGCTACACCTTC.

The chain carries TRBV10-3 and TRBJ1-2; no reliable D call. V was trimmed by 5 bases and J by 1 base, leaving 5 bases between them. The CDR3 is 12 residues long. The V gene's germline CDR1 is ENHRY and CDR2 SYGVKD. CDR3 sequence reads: CAISPNNYGYTF. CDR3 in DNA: TGTGCCATCAGTCCAAATAACTATGGCTACACCTTC.

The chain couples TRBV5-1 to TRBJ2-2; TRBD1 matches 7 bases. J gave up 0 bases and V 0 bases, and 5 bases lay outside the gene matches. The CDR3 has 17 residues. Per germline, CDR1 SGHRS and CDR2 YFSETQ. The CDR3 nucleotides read TGCGCCAGCAGCTTGGGCCACAGGGGCGCGAACACCGGGGAGCTGTTTTTT. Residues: CASSLGHRGANTGELFF.

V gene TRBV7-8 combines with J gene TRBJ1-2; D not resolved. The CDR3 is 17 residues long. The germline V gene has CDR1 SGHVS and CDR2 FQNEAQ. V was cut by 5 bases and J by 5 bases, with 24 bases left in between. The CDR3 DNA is TGTGCCAGCAGCCCCGAGCGGAGTCCCCTCGCGCTATATGGCTACACCTTC. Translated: CASSPERSPLALYGYTF. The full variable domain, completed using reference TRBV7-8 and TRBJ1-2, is GAGVSQSPRYKVAKRGQDVALRCDPISGHVSLFWYQQALGQGPEFLTYFQNEAQLDKSGLPSDRFFAERPEGSVSTLKIQRTQQEDSAVYLCASSPERSPLALYGYTFGSGTRLTVV.

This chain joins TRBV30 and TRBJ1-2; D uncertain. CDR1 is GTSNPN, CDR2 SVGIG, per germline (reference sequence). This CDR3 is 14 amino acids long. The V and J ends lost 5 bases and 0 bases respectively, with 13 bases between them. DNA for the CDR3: TGTGCCTGGTTAAGCGACCGGGCTAACTATGGCTACACCTTC. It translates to CAWLSDRANYGYTF.

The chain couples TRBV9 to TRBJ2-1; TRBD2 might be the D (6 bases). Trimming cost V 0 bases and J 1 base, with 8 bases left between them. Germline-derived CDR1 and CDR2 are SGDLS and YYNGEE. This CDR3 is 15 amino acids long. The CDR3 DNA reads TGTGCCAGCAGCGTAGGCGCGGGATCCTACAATGAGCAGTTCTTC. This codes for CASSVGAGSYNEQFF.

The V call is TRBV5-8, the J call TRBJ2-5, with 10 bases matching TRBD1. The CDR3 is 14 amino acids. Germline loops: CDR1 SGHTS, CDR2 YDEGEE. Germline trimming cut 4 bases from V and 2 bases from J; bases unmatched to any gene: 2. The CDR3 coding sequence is TGTGCCAGCAGCGTGGGACAGGGGCAAGAGACCCAGTACTTC. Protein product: CASSVGQGQETQYF.

CDR3 residues: CASREMGDRGANTEAFF. The CDR3 DNA reads TGTGCCAGCAGGGAGATGGGGGACAGGGGAGCGAACACTGAAGCTTTCTTT. This sequence joins TRBV9 and TRBJ1-1, with TRBD1 matching 10 bases. Germline CDR1 reads SGDLS; CDR2 reads YYNGEE. This CDR3 comprises 17 residues. With 5 bases clipped from V and 1 base from J, the junction kept 11 bases outside the gene matches.

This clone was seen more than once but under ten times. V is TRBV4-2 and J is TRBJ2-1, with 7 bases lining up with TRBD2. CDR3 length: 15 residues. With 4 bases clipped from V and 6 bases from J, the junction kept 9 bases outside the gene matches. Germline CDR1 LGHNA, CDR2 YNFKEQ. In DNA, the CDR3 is TGTGCCAGCAGCCCAAAGGCGCGGGGGTTCAATGAGCAGTTCTTC. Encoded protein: CASSPKARGFNEQFF.

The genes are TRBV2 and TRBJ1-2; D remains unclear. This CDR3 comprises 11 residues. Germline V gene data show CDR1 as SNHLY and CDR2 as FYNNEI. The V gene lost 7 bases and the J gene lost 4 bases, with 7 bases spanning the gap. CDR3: CASTGIYGYTF. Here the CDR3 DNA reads TGTGCCAGCACGGGGATCTATGGCTACACCTTC.

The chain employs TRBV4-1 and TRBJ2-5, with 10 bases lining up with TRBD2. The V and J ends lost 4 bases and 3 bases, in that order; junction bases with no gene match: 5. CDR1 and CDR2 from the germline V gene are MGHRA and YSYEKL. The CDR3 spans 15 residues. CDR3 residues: CASSRASGREETQYF. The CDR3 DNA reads TGCGCCAGCAGCCGGGCTAGCGGGAGAGAAGAGACCCAGTACTTC.

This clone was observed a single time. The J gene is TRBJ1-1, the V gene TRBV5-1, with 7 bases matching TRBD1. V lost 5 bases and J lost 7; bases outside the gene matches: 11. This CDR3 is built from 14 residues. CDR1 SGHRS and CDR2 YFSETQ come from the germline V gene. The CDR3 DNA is TGCGCCAGCAGTAGTACAGGGGCGATACTTGAAGCTTTCTTT. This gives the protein CASSSTGAILEAFF. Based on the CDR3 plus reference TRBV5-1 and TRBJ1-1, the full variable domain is KAGVTQTPRYLIKTRGQQVTLSCSPISGHRSVSWYQQTPGQGLQFLFEYFSETQRNKGNFPGRFSGRQFSNSRSEMNVSTLELGDSALYLCASSSTGAILEAFFGQGTRLTVV.

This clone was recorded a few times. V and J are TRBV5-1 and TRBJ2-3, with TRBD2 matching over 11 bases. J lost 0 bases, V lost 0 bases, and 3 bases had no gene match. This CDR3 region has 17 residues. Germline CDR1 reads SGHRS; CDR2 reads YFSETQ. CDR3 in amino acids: CASSLEGLADSTDTQYF. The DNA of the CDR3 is TGCGCCAGCAGCTTGGAGGGACTAGCGGATAGCACAGATACGCAGTATTTT. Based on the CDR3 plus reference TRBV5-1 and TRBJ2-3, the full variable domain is KAGVTQTPRYLIKTRGQQVTLSCSPISGHRSVSWYQQTPGQGLQFLFEYFSETQRNKGNFPGRFSGRQFSNSRSEMNVSTLELGDSALYLCASSLEGLADSTDTQYFGPGTRLTVL.

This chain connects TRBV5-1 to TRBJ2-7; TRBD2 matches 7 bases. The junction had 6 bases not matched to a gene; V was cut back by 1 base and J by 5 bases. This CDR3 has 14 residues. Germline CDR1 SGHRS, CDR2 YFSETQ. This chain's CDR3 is CASSLFAGADEQYF. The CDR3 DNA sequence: TGCGCCAGCAGCTTGTTCGCGGGAGCCGACGAGCAGTACTTC.

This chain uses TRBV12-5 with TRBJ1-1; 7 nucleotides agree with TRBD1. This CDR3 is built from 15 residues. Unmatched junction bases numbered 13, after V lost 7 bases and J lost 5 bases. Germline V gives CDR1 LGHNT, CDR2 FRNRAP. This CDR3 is CASVPGQARGTEAFF. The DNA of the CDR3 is TGTGCTAGTGTCCCCGGACAAGCCAGGGGGACTGAAGCTTTCTTT.

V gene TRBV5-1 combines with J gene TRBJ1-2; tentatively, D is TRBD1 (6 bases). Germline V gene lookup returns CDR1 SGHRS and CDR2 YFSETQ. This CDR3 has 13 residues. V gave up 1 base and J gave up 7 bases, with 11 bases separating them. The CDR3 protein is CASSLSGEFGYTF. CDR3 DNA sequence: TGCGCCAGCAGCTTGTCAGGGGAGTTTGGCTACACCTTC. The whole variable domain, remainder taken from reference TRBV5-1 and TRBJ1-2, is KAGVTQTPRYLIKTRGQQVTLSCSPISGHRSVSWYQQTPGQGLQFLFEYFSETQRNKGNFPGRFSGRQFSNSRSEMNVSTLELGDSALYLCASSLSGEFGYTFGSGTRLTVV.

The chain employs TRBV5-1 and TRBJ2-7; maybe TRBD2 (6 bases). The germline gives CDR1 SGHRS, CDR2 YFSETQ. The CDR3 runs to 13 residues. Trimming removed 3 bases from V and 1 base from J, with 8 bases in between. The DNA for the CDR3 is TGCGCCAGCAGCTCTGGGACTTCCTACGAGCAGTACTTC. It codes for CASSSGTSYEQYF. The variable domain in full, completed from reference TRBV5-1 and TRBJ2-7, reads KAGVTQTPRYLIKTRGQQVTLSCSPISGHRSVSWYQQTPGQGLQFLFEYFSETQRNKGNFPGRFSGRQFSNSRSEMNVSTLELGDSALYLCASSSGTSYEQYFGPGTRLTVT.